These 32 T cell receptor beta chains originate from one sample sequenced in a study of PD-1 blockade in classical Hodgkin lymphoma (dated by TCRdb to about 2020). Receptor libraries were prepared by the immunoSEQ multiplex PCR assay. In its TCRdb copy, this immuneACCESS table keeps in-frame sequences only and misses some clones. Where compared with another copy, unresolved V genes explain less than half of these, and the others have no known cause. The sample data list more than 15,000 clones, and 78% of these were observed just once. Under 2% of the sample comes from the top ten. This specimen's time point label, interpreted: cycle 4 day 1 (C4D1), after less than seven weeks of nivolumab. All trial patients had relapsed after autologous stem cell transplantation, with cohorts A, B and C differing in prior brentuximab vedotin exposure. A Miltenyi CD4+ T cell isolation kit was used for magnetic negative selection to purify CD4+ T cells from thawed PBMCs.

Material: CD4+ T cells from blood, obtained before the fourth cycle of nivolumab. The receptors originated from a human donor with classical Hodgkin lymphoma.

The V call is TRBV21-1, the J call TRBJ2-2; the table gives TRBD2 as D, unverified against the DNA. TRBV21-1 is deemed a pseudogene. The CDR3 sequence is 10 residues long. The CDR3 coding sequence is TGTGCCAGCCGGTACGGGGAGCTGTTTTTT. Its translation is CASRYGELFF.

The V gene is TRBV10-1, the J gene TRBJ1-1; 9 positions agree with TRBD1. Germline CDR1 reads WNHNN; CDR2 reads SYGVQD (reference sequence). V was clipped by 6 bases and J by 5 bases; unmatched bases: 4. This CDR3 has 13 amino acids. Here the CDR3 DNA reads TGCGCCAGCAGAAGGACAGGGGCAACTGAAGCTTTCTTT. Amino acids: CASRRTGATEAFF.

The rearrangement uses TRBV25-1 and TRBJ2-7; tentatively, D is TRBD1 (5 bases). The CDR3 runs to 14 residues. From germline, CDR1 is MGHDK and CDR2 SYGVNS. Trimming removed 5 bases at V and 0 bases at J, with 11 bases between. This CDR3 reads CASSPDRGSYEQYF. The CDR3, as DNA: TGTGCCAGCAGTCCCGACAGAGGCTCCTACGAGCAGTACTTC.

This clone was observed a handful of times. The chain combines TRBV15 with TRBJ2-7; a weak D match, TRBD1 (6 bases). Germline loops: CDR1 LNHNV, CDR2 YYDKDF (reference sequence). V was shortened by 11 bases and J by 3 bases, with 23 bases between the two germline ends. The CDR3 has 15 residues. The CDR3 is CAVSRGHPENYEQYF. The CDR3 DNA is TGTGCCGTATCTAGGGGACACCCGGAAAACTACGAGCAGTACTTC.

This chain links TRBV6-1 with TRBJ1-1; D is undetermined. CDR3 size: 13 residues. V lost 10 bases to trimming and J lost 1 base, with 13 bases between them. Germline lookup yields CDR1 MNHNS and CDR2 SASEGT. CDR3 bases: TGTGCCACCTGCAGCGGTCCGAACACTGAAGCTTTCTTT. Translated: CATCSGPNTEAFF.

The chain combines TRBV5-4 with TRBJ2-3; 7 bases match TRBD2. V lost 4 bases, J lost 0 bases, and 14 bases stayed unmatched. The CDR3 is 18 residues long. The germline CDR1 and CDR2 sequences are SGHNT and YYREEE (reference sequence). The DNA for the CDR3 is TGTGCCAGCAGCGTTCCTAGCGGCGTCGTCTCTAGCACAGATACGCAGTATTTT. It yields the protein CASSVPSGVVSSTDTQYF.

This chain uses TRBV7-8 with TRBJ1-3; unclear D gene. V was pared by 1 base and J by 3 bases, with 7 bases between. CDR1 SGHVS and CDR2 FQNEAQ come from the germline V gene. The CDR3 runs to 14 residues. This CDR3 is CASSLETYGNTIYF. As DNA, the CDR3 is TGTGCCAGCAGCTTAGAAACGTATGGAAACACCATATATTTT.

This clone was seen once. The gene calls are TRBV5-5 and TRBJ2-2; no clear D. Germline V lookup: CDR1 SGHKS, CDR2 YYEKEE (reference sequence). V was trimmed by 2 bases and J by 6 bases, leaving 11 bases between them. The CDR3 is made up of 14 amino acids. CDR3: CASSFEVLSGELFF. In DNA form, the CDR3 reads TGTGCCAGCAGCTTCGAGGTACTCTCCGGGGAGCTGTTTTTT.

J is TRBJ1-3 and V is TRBV15; D unresolved. Germline-derived CDR1 and CDR2 are LNHNV and YYDKDF (reference sequence). The CDR3 covers 15 residues. V gave up 1 base and J gave up 4 bases, with 11 bases separating them. The CDR3 nucleotides are TGTGCCACCAGCAGAGCGGACGGGTTCGGAAACACCATATATTTT. Residues: CATSRADGFGNTIYF.

The chain uses TRBV10-3 and TRBJ1-5; no definite D call. Germline lookup yields CDR1 ENHRY and CDR2 SYGVKD. The ends were cut back, 3 bases at V and 2 bases at J, with 5 bases in the middle. This CDR3 comprises 13 residues. CDR3 protein: CAISEIGNQPQHF. Here the CDR3 DNA reads TGTGCCATCAGTGAAATCGGCAATCAGCCCCAGCATTTT.

V usage is TRBV5-1 and J usage is TRBJ2-3; the D gene is possibly TRBD2 (5 bases). CDR3 size: 15 residues. Germline CDR1 is SGHRS and CDR2 is YFSETQ. The V end lost 7 bases, the J end lost 0 bases, and 15 bases lay between the germline ends. CDR3 amino acids: CASGLALTSTDTQYF. DNA of the CDR3: TGCGCCAGCGGCCTAGCTCTAACTAGCACAGATACGCAGTATTTT.

V and J are TRBV5-6 and TRBJ1-1; 7 bases match TRBD1. CDR3 size: 14 residues. J lost 1 base, V lost 5 bases, and 5 bases had no gene match. The germline gives CDR1 SGHDT, CDR2 YYEEEE. Written as DNA, the CDR3 is TGTGCCAGCAGACGGGGACAGACGAACACTGAAGCTTTCTTT. Its protein product is CASRRGQTNTEAFF.

The CDR3 DNA sequence: TGTGCCAGCAGCTTGGAGGGCCAGCCCCAGCATTTT. It translates to CASSLEGQPQHF. The chain links TRBV7-9 to TRBJ1-5; D is unresolved. The CDR3 runs to 12 residues. V was pared by 3 bases and J by 7 bases, with 7 bases between. The germline CDR1 and CDR2 sequences are SEHNR and FQNEAQ (reference sequence).

The rearrangement joins TRBV7-2 to TRBJ1-1; unclear D gene. Germline lookup yields CDR1 SGHTA and CDR2 FQGNSA. CDR3 length: 13 residues. Trimming took 6 bases from V and 0 from J, leaving 8 bases between them. CDR3 nucleotide sequence: TGTGCCAGCAGTCGGGGTATGAACACTGAAGCTTTCTTT. Protein sequence: CASSRGMNTEAFF.

The genes are TRBV28 and TRBJ2-7; no clear D gene. The CDR3 covers 12 residues. Per the germline V gene, CDR1 is MDHEN and CDR2 is SYDVKM. Trimming removed 2 bases from V and 7 bases from J, with 9 bases in between. The CDR3 here is CASSLEGFEQYF. DNA of the CDR3: TGTGCCAGCAGTTTAGAAGGGTTTGAGCAGTACTTC.

The V call is TRBV6-1, the J call TRBJ2-7; 12 nucleotides agree with TRBD2. The length of the CDR3 is 14 residues. V lost 6 bases, J lost 4 bases, and 4 bases stayed unmatched. Germline loops: CDR1 MNHNS, CDR2 SASEGT. In DNA form, the CDR3 reads TGTGCCAGCAGACGGACTAGCGGGACGTACGAGCAGTACTTC. It yields the protein CASRRTSGTYEQYF.

V usage is TRBV6-5 and J usage is TRBJ2-7; D not certain. The germline CDR1 and CDR2 sequences are MNHEY and SVGAGI. V dropped 6 bases and J dropped 2 bases, with 11 bases sitting between them. The CDR3 runs 13 residues. The CDR3 is CASRRTVAYEQYF. CDR3 DNA sequence: TGTGCCAGCAGGCGGACGGTCGCCTACGAGCAGTACTTC.

J is TRBJ1-3 and V is TRBV19; 10 nucleotides match TRBD1. V gave up 5 bases and J gave up 1 base; unmatched junction bases: 5. Germline V gives CDR1 LNHDA, CDR2 SQIVND (reference sequence). This CDR3 has 16 residues. The CDR3 loop is CASSSWGQGSGNTIYF. The DNA for the CDR3 is TGTGCCAGTAGTTCCTGGGGACAGGGGTCTGGAAACACCATATATTTT.

The chain recombines TRBV5-1 with TRBJ2-6; 7 positions agree with TRBD1. V shed 4 bases, J shed 0 bases, and the junction held 10 bases outside the gene matches. Germline V gives CDR1 SGHRS, CDR2 YFSETQ. This CDR3 is built from 18 residues. In DNA, the CDR3 is TGCGCCAGCAGCAAACCGACAGGGTCCAACTCTGGGGCCAACGTCCTGACTTTC. Translated: CASSKPTGSNSGANVLTF. Looking up the rest from reference TRBV5-1 and TRBJ2-6 gives the full variable domain: KAGVTQTPRYLIKTRGQQVTLSCSPISGHRSVSWYQQTPGQGLQFLFEYFSETQRNKGNFPGRFSGRQFSNSRSEMNVSTLELGDSALYLCASSKPTGSNSGANVLTFGAGSRLTVL.

The rearrangement joins TRBV6-5 to TRBJ2-7; D is unresolved. The CDR3 has 11 amino acids. The germline V gene has CDR1 MNHEY and CDR2 SVGAGI. Trimming left V 6 bases short and J 3 bases short, with 6 bases between. Here the CDR3 reads CASSLNYEQYF. The CDR3, as DNA: TGTGCCAGCAGCCTCAACTACGAGCAGTACTTC.

The chain combines TRBV6-5 with TRBJ2-2; 11 bases align to TRBD1. Unmatched junction bases numbered 2, after V lost 0 bases and J lost 5 bases. The CDR3 has 16 amino acids. Germline CDR1 is MNHEY and CDR2 is SVGAGI. This CDR3 is CASSYSGQGGTGELFF. The CDR3 region has the DNA TGTGCCAGCAGTTACTCGGGACAGGGGGGAACCGGGGAGCTGTTTTTT.

The genes are TRBV5-6 and TRBJ2-7; D possibly corresponds to TRBD2 (7 bases). Germline-derived CDR1 and CDR2 are SGHDT and YYEEEE. V was trimmed by 6 bases and J by 1 base, leaving 14 bases between them. The CDR3 has 14 amino acids. The CDR3 bases are TGTGCCAGCATGAGGGGGAGGGTATCCTACGAGCAGTACTTC. It translates to CASMRGRVSYEQYF.

This chain links TRBV5-5 with TRBJ1-5, with no clear D. This CDR3 spans 14 amino acids. Germline V gives CDR1 SGHKS, CDR2 YYEKEE (reference sequence). Trimming took 3 bases from V and 5 from J, leaving 12 bases between them. CDR3: CASSYRPLDQPQHF. The CDR3 DNA reads TGTGCCAGCAGCTACCGTCCCCTCGATCAGCCCCAGCATTTT.

Written as DNA, the CDR3 is TGTGCCAGCAGCCACAGGAGCGGGAGGTACGATGAGCAGTTCTTC. This encodes CASSHRSGRYDEQFF. The rearrangement uses TRBV14 and TRBJ2-1, with 9 bases that match TRBD2. CDR1 is SGHDN and CDR2 is FVKESK in the germline V gene. J gave up 8 bases and V 3 bases, and 8 bases lay outside the gene matches. CDR3 length: 15 residues.

This clone was counted a single time. The rearrangement joins TRBV19 to TRBJ1-1; D perhaps matches TRBD1 (5 bases). The V end lost 6 bases, the J end lost 1 base, and 18 bases lay between the germline ends. This CDR3 is 16 amino acids long. Germline V CDR1 and CDR2: LNHDA, SQIVND (reference sequence). The CDR3 nucleotides read TGTGCCAGTAGGTGGGGCGGGCACACGCGGAACACTGAAGCTTTCTTT. It is translated as CASRWGGHTRNTEAFF.

The CDR3 reads CASSLVGLAGVNTGELFF. The CDR3 coding sequence is TGTGCCAGCAGTTTAGTGGGACTAGCGGGAGTAAACACCGGGGAGCTGTTTTTT. This chain links TRBV27 with TRBJ2-2, with TRBD2 identical over 14 bases. The V segment lost 2 bases and the J segment 2 bases; nucleotides outside the gene matches: 4. From germline, CDR1 is MNHEY and CDR2 SMNVEV (reference sequence). The CDR3 is made up of 18 amino acids.

The chain combines TRBV19 with TRBJ2-5; no definite D call. The CDR3 spans 14 residues. V was trimmed by 1 base and J by 0 bases, leaving 6 bases between them. Germline V CDR1 and CDR2: LNHDA, SQIVND (reference sequence). CDR3 in DNA: TGTGCCAGTAGTATAGTACGGGACCAAGAGACCCAGTACTTC. Amino acids: CASSIVRDQETQYF.

The V and J genes are TRBV19 and TRBJ1-2; D is uncertain. Trimming removed 3 bases from V and 6 bases from J, with 11 bases in between. Germline V gene data show CDR1 as LNHDA and CDR2 as SQIVND (reference sequence). This CDR3 is 13 amino acids long. The CDR3 loop reads CASSIVGINGYTF. CDR3 DNA sequence: TGTGCCAGTAGTATCGTGGGAATCAATGGCTACACCTTC.

The rearrangement links TRBV18 to TRBJ2-2; 7 nucleotides line up with TRBD2. Germline V CDR1 and CDR2: KGHSH, LQKENI. The CDR3 is made up of 15 amino acids. With 3 bases clipped from V and 0 bases from J, the junction kept 1 base outside the gene matches. CDR3 in amino acids: CASSPGLTNTGELFF. As DNA, the CDR3 is TGTGCCAGCTCACCGGGACTAACGAACACCGGGGAGCTGTTTTTT.

This clone was counted a few times. This rearrangement joins TRBV19 to TRBJ1-2; D might be TRBD1 (6 bases). The CDR3 runs 14 residues. The V gene's germline CDR1 is LNHDA and CDR2 SQIVND (reference sequence). V shed 6 bases and J shed 3 bases, with 14 bases lying between them. The CDR3 here is CASRTGMGHYGYTF. DNA for the CDR3: TGTGCCAGTAGAACAGGGATGGGGCACTATGGCTACACCTTC.

The chain has TRBV5-4 and TRBJ2-7; the match to TRBD1 covers 8 bases. CDR3 length: 14 amino acids. Germline loops: CDR1 SGHNT, CDR2 YYREEE (reference sequence). After removal of 4 bases from V and 1 base from J, the junction contained 4 bases not matched to a gene. The CDR3 region is CASSNGQGSYEQYF. CDR3 DNA: TGTGCCAGCAGCAACGGACAGGGATCCTACGAGCAGTACTTC.

This clone was detected a few times. The V and J genes are TRBV25-1 and TRBJ1-1; D may be TRBD1 (6 bases). The V and J ends lost 6 bases and 3 bases respectively, with 14 bases between them. Germline CDR1 is MGHDK and CDR2 is SYGVNS. This CDR3 has 14 amino acids. The CDR3 DNA follows: TGTGCCAGCAGCCTTACAGGGAGGTACACTGAAGCTTTCTTT. Protein sequence: CASSLTGRYTEAFF.